Presented here are 10 T cell receptor beta chains from one specimen sequenced in a study of blood T cell repertoires in COVID-19. Assay: immunoSEQ multiplex PCR; the TCRdb copy retains only in-frame clones and omits some. The sample has approximately 470,000 clones; approximately 83% are singletons. Sequencing input: peripheral blood. These receptors all come from a human donor in a cohort sampled during active COVID-19.

The V and J genes are TRBV7-8 and TRBJ2-1; a weak D match, TRBD2 (5 bases). CDR1 SGHVS and CDR2 FQNEAQ come from the germline V gene. This CDR3 is built from 16 residues. V was clipped by 5 bases and J by 1 base, with 15 bases between them. Written as DNA, the CDR3 is TGTGCCAGCAGCCTCCCCGGGGTTAGTTCCTACAATGAGCAGTTCTTC. This translates into CASSLPGVSSYNEQFF.

V is TRBV4-2 and J is TRBJ2-3, with D tentatively TRBD2 (5 bases). CDR3 length: 16 amino acids. CDR1 is LGHNA, CDR2 YNFKEQ, per germline. The ends were cut back, 0 bases at V and 2 bases at J, with 12 bases in the middle. The CDR3 here is CASSQEIGMHTDTQYF. The CDR3 nucleotides read TGTGCCAGCAGCCAAGAGATCGGGATGCACACAGATACGCAGTATTTT.

This clone was counted between two and nine times. This chain joins TRBV11-2 and TRBJ1-3; TRBD1 agrees at 10 bases. The CDR3 consists of 14 residues. V gave up 6 bases and J gave up 7 bases; unmatched junction bases: 6. Germline V gene data show CDR1 as SGHAT and CDR2 as FQNNGV. In DNA form, the CDR3 reads TGTGCCAGCAGGGCGGGACAGGGGTTCAACACCATATATTTT. It codes for CASRAGQGFNTIYF.

With regard to this clone: The sample holds other DNA sequences that translate to the same CDR3. V is TRBV29-1 and J is TRBJ1-1; D perhaps matches TRBD1 (5 bases). Germline assignment: CDR1 SQVTM and CDR2 ANQGSEA. Trimming cost V 7 bases and J 3 bases, with 15 bases left between them. The CDR3 has 13 residues. CDR3 bases: TGCAGCGGACATAGGGGCCCGGACACTGAAGCTTTCTTT. Amino acid sequence: CSGHRGPDTEAFF. Variable domain in full (rest from reference TRBV29-1 and TRBJ1-1): SAVISQKPSRDICQRGTSLTIQCQVDSQVTMMFWYRQQPGQSLTLIATANQGSEATYESGFVIDKFPISRPNLTFSTLTVSNMSPEDSSIYLCSGHRGPDTEAFFGQGTRLTVV.

This clone occurred a few times. V usage is TRBV3-1 (or the pseudogene TRBV3-2) and J usage is TRBJ1-4; no definite D call. V gave up 0 bases and J gave up 8 bases, with 7 bases separating them. The length of the CDR3 is 13 residues. Germline-derived CDR1 and CDR2 are LGHDT and YNNKEL (reference sequence). The CDR3 DNA follows: TGTGCCAGCAGCCAAGAGTTACTCGAAAAACTGTTTTTT. Protein product: CASSQELLEKLFF.

The V call is TRBV28, the J call TRBJ2-7; 9 positions match TRBD1. The CDR3 totals 15 residues. The germline V gene encodes CDR1 MDHEN and CDR2 SYDVKM. J gave up 0 bases and V 6 bases, and 6 bases lay outside the gene matches. The CDR3 region is CASSLRDRVSYEQYF. The CDR3 DNA is TGTGCCAGCAGCCTCCGGGACAGGGTCTCCTACGAGCAGTACTTC.

This clone was seen only once. The rearrangement uses TRBV21-1 and TRBJ2-7; the table calls TRBD1, which could not be checked here. TRBV21-1 is labeled a pseudogene. This CDR3 contains 16 residues. In DNA form, the CDR3 reads TGTGCCAGCAGGATACTTAACAGGGAGAAGGCCTACGAGCAGTACTTC. Translation gives CASRILNREKAYEQYF.

V usage is TRBV5-6 and J usage is TRBJ1-3; 8 positions match TRBD1. Trimming cost V 5 bases and J 2 bases; bases outside gene matches: 15. CDR1 is SGHDT, CDR2 YYEEEE, per germline. CDR3 size: 18 residues. This chain's CDR3 is CASSSGTGSNWAGNTIYF. The CDR3 nucleotides are TGTGCCAGCAGTTCCGGGACAGGTTCAAACTGGGCTGGAAACACCATATATTTT. The full variable domain, rest sourced from reference TRBV5-6 and TRBJ1-3, is DAGVTQSPTHLIKTRGQQVTLRCSPKSGHDTVSWYQQALGQGPQFIFQYYEEEERQRGNFPDRFSGHQFPNYSSELNVNALLLGDSALYLCASSSGTGSNWAGNTIYFGEGSWLTVV.

The chain has TRBV6-5 and TRBJ1-1, with 7 positions matching TRBD1. Germline CDR1 and CDR2: MNHEY and SVGAGI. After removal of 0 bases from V and 4 bases from J, the junction contained 8 bases not matched to a gene. The CDR3 extends over 16 amino acids. The CDR3 DNA is TGTGCCAGCAGTTACTCACAGGGGCCAAGAGGCACTGAAGCTTTCTTT. It specifies CASSYSQGPRGTEAFF.

This chain connects TRBV18 to TRBJ1-2; D is ambiguous. Germline CDR1 is KGHSH and CDR2 is LQKENI. Between the trimmed V and J ends, which lost 3 bases and 4 bases, there was a span of 15 bases. The length of the CDR3 is 15 residues. Here the CDR3 DNA reads TGTGCCAGCTCACCCGACATGATTCATAGCTATGGCTACACCTTC. Translation: CASSPDMIHSYGYTF. The full variable domain, completed using reference TRBV18 and TRBJ1-2, is NAGVMQNPRHLVRRRGQEARLRCSPMKGHSHVYWYRQLPEEGLKFMVYLQKENIIDESGMPKERFSAEFPKEGPSILRIQQVVRGDSAAYFCASSPDMIHSYGYTFGSGTRLTVV.